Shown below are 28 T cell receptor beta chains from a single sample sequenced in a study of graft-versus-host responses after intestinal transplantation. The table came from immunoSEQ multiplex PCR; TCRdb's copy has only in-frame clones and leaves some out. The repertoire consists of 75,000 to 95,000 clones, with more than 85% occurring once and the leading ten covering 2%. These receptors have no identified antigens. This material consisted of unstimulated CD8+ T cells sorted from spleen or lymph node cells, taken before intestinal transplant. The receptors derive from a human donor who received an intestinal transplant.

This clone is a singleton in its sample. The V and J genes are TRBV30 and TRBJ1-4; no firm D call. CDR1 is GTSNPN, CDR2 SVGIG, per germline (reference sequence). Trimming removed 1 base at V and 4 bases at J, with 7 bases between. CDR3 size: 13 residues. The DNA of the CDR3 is TGTGCCTGGAGTGAACAGAATAATGAAAAACTGTTTTTT. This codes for CAWSEQNNEKLFF.

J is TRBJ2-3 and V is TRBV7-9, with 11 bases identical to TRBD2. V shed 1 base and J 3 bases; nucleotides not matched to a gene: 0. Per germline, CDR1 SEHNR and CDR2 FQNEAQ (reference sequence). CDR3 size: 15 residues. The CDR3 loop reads CASSLVAGGTDTQYF. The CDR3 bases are TGTGCCAGCAGCTTAGTAGCGGGGGGGACAGATACGCAGTATTTT.

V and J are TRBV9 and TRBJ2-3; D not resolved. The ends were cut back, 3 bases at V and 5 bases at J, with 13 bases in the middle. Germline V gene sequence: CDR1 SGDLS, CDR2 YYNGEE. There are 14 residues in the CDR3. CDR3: CASSAGNEGDTQYF. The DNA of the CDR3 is TGTGCCAGCAGCGCGGGTAACGAAGGAGATACGCAGTATTTT.

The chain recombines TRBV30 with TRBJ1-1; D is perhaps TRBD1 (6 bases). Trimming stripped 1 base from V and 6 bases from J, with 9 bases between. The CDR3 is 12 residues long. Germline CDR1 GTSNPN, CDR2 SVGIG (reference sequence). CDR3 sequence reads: CAWSGGGPEAFF. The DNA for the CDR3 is TGTGCCTGGAGTGGGGGGGGGCCTGAAGCTTTCTTT.

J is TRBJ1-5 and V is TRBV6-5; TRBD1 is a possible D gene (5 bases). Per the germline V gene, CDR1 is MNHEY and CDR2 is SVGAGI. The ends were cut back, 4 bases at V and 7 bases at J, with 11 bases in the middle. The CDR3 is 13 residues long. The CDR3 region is CASSSARAQPQHF. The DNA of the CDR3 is TGTGCCAGCAGTTCCGCCAGGGCCCAGCCCCAGCATTTT.

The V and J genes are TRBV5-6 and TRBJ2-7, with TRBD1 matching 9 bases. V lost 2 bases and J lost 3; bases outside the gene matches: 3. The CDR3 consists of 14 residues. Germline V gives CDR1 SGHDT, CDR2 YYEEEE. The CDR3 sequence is CASSFGTGIYEQYF. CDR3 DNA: TGTGCCAGCAGCTTCGGGACAGGGATCTACGAGCAGTACTTC.

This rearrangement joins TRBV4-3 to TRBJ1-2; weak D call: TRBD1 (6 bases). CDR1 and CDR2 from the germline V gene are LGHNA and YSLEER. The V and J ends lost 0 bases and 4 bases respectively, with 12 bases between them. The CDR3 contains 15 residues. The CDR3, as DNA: TGCGCCAGCAGCCAAGATCAGGAGACAGGCTATGGCTACACCTTC. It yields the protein CASSQDQETGYGYTF.

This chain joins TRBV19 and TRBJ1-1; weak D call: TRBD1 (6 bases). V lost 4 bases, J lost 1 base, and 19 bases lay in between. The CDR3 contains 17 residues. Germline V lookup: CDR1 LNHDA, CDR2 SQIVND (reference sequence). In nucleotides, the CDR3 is TGTGCCAGTAGTACGCCGACAGGTTCCTCTGAGAACACTGAAGCTTTCTTT. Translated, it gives CASSTPTGSSENTEAFF.

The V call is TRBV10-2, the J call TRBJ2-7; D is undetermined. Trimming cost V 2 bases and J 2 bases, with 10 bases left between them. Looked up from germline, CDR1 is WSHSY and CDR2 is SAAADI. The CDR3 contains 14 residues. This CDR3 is CASSEGRFTYEQYF. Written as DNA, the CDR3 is TGCGCCAGCAGTGAGGGCAGGTTCACCTACGAGCAGTACTTC.

CDR3 coding DNA: TGTGCCAGCCGGGGGGGAAACACCATATATTTT. It translates to CASRGGNTIYF. This rearrangement joins TRBV6-5 to TRBJ1-3; weak D call: TRBD1 (5 bases). Trimming removed 8 bases from V and 4 bases from J, with 6 bases in between. Germline loops: CDR1 MNHEY, CDR2 SVGAGI. This CDR3 spans 11 amino acids.

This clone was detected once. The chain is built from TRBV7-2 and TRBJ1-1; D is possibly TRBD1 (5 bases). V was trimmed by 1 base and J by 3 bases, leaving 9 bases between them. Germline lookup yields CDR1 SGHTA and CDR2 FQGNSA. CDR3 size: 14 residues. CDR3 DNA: TGTGCCAGCAGCTTAGTTCCCAGGGACACTGAAGCTTTCTTT. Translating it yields CASSLVPRDTEAFF.

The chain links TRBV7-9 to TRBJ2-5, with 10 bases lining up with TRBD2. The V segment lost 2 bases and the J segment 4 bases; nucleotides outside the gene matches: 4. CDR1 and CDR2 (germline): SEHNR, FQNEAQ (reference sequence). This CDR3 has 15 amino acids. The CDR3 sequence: CASSLSGGARETQYF. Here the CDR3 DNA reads TGTGCCAGCAGCTTAAGCGGGGGGGCTCGAGAGACCCAGTACTTC.

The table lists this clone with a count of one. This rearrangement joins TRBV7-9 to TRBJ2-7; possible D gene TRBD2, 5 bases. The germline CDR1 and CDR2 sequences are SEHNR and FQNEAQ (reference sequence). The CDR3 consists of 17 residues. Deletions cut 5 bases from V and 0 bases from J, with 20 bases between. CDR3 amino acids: CASSGTGGGPSSYEQYF. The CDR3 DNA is TGTGCCAGCAGCGGTACCGGAGGCGGACCTAGCTCCTACGAGCAGTACTTC.

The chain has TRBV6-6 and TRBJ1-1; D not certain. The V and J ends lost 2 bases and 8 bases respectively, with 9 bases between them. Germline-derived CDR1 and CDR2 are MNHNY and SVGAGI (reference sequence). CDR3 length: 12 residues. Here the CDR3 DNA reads TGTGCCAGCAGTTACGACCTAGCGGAAGCTTTCTTT. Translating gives CASSYDLAEAFF.

CDR3 nucleotide sequence: TGTGCCAGCAGTCCACTATATGGGAACACTGAAGCTTTCTTT. This sequence encodes CASSPLYGNTEAFF. V and J are TRBV6-6 and TRBJ1-1, with D unclear. V was trimmed by 5 bases and J by 1 base, leaving 11 bases between them. The length of the CDR3 is 14 residues. Germline V gene data show CDR1 as MNHNY and CDR2 as SVGAGI (reference sequence).

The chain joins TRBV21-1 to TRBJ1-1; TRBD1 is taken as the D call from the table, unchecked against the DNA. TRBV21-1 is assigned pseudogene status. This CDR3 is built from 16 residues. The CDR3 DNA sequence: TGTGCCAGCAGCAAAGATTCAGGAAATAGGAACACTGAAGCTTTCTTT. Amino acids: CASSKDSGNRNTEAFF.

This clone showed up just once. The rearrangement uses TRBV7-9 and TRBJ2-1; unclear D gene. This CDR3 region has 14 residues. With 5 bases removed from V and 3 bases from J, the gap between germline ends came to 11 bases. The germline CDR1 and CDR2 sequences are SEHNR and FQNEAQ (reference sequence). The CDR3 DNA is TGTGCCAGCAGCGGCGGCGGAAGCTACAATGAGCAGTTCTTC. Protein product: CASSGGGSYNEQFF.

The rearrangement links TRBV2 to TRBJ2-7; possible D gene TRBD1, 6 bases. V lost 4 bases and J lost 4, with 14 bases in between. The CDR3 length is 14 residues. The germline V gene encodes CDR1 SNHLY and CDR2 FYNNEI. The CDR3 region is CASSGQDSRYEQYF. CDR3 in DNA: TGTGCCAGCAGTGGTCAGGACAGCCGTTACGAGCAGTACTTC.

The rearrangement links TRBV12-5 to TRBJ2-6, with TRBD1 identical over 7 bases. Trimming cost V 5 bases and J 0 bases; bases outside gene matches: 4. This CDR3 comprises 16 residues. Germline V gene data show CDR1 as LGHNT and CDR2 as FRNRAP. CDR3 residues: CASGGTEVSGANVLTF. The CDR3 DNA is TGTGCTAGTGGTGGGACAGAAGTCTCTGGGGCCAACGTCCTGACTTTC.

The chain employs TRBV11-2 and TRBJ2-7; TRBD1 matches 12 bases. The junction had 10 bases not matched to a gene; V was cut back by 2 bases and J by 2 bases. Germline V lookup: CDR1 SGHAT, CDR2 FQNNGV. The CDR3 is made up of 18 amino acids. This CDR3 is CASSLPGTGGDRTYEQYF. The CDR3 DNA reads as TGTGCCAGCAGCTTACCCGGGACAGGGGGCGATAGGACCTACGAGCAGTACTTC.

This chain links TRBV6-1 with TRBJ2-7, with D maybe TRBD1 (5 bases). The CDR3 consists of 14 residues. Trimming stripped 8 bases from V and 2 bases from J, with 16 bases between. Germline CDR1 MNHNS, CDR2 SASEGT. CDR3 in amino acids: CASGHEPLTYEQYF. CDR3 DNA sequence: TGTGCCAGCGGACATGAGCCCCTAACCTACGAGCAGTACTTC.

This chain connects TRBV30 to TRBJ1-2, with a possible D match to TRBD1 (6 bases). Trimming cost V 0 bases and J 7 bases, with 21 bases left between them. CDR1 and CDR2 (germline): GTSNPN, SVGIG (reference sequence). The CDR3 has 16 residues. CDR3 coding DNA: TGTGCCTGGAGTGTAGGGCCAGGGGACGTTCGGTTTGGCTACACCTTC. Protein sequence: CAWSVGPGDVRFGYTF. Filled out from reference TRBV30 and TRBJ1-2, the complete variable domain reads SQTIHQWPATLVQPVGSPLSLECTVEGTSNPNLYWYRQAAGRGLQLLFYSVGIGQISSEVPQNLSASRPQDRQFILSSKKLLLSDSGFYLCAWSVGPGDVRFGYTFGSGTRLTVV.

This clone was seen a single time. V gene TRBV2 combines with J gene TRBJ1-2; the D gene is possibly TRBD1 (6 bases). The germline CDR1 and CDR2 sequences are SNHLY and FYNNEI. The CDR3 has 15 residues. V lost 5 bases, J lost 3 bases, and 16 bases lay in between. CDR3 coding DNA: TGTGCCAGCAGTTCGGCCACAGGGTACGACTATGGCTACACCTTC. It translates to CASSSATGYDYGYTF.

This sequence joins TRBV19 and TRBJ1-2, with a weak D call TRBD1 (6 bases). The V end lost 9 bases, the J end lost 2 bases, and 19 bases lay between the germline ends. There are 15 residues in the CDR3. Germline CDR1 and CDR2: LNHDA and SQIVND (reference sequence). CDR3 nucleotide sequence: TGTGCCAGCCGCAATAGGGACAATCCCAACTATGGCTACACCTTC. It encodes CASRNRDNPNYGYTF.

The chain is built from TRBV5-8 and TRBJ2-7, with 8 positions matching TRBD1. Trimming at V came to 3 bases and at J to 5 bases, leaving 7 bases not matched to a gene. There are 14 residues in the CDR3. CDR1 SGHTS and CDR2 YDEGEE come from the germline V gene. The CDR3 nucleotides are TGTGCCAGCAGCTACGGACAGGGTTGGAACGAGCAGTACTTC. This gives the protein CASSYGQGWNEQYF.

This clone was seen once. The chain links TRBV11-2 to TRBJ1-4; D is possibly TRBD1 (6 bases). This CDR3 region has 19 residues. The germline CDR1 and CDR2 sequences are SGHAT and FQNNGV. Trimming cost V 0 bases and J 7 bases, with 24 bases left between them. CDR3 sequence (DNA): TGTGCCAGCAGCTTAGACCAAATCCCGGGACACAAACTAGGTGAAAAACTGTTTTTT. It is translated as CASSLDQIPGHKLGEKLFF.

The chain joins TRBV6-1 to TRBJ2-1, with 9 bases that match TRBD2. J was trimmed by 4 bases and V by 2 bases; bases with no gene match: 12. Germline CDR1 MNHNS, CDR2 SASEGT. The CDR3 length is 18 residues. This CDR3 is CASSENGLSGGAYNEQFF. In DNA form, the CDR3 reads TGTGCCAGCAGTGAAAATGGACTTAGCGGGGGAGCTTACAATGAGCAGTTCTTC.

CDR3: CTSSQDQQGGDSPLHF. In nucleotides, the CDR3 is TGCACCAGCAGCCAAGATCAACAGGGGGGGGATTCACCCCTCCACTTT. The chain carries TRBV1 and TRBJ1-6; the DNA was not used to check the table's D call, TRBD1. TRBV1 represents a pseudogene. The CDR3 consists of 16 residues.